Following are 23 T cell receptor beta chains from one sample sequenced in a study of CD8 T cells in Susac syndrome. Random hexamers primed reverse transcription of about 0.5 to 1 ug RNA. Each CDR3 protein gets one entry after TCRdb re-called the immunoSEQ multiplex PCR reads with MiXCR. The data show about 130,000 distinct CDR3 sequences, with approximately 95% seen just once and roughly 0.2% held by the top ten. The source material was CD8+ T cells from PBMCs. The receptors originated from a human donor with Susac syndrome.

V usage is TRBV29-1 and J usage is TRBJ1-2, with D unresolved. The CDR3 is 16 residues long. The germline V gene encodes CDR1 SQVTM and CDR2 ANQGSEA. V lost 7 bases and J 0 bases, leaving 21 bases between the germline ends. CDR3 DNA: TGCAGCGCCGAGGGTACAGTTATCATCCCTAACTATGGCTACACCTTC. Translated: CSAEGTVIIPNYGYTF.

This sequence joins TRBV28 and TRBJ1-1; D not resolved. The CDR3 extends over 10 amino acids. V was shortened by 9 bases and J by 7 bases, with 9 bases between the two germline ends. Germline V lookup: CDR1 MDHEN, CDR2 SYDVKM. CDR3 sequence: CASEEGEAFF. The CDR3 DNA sequence: TGTGCCAGTGAGGAGGGTGAAGCTTTCTTT.

The chain has TRBV30 and TRBJ1-2, with D uncertain. The CDR3 is made up of 14 amino acids. Trimming removed 0 bases at V and 5 bases at J, with 13 bases between. Germline V CDR1 and CDR2: GTSNPN, SVGIG (reference sequence). The CDR3 loop reads CAWSVSVTGYGYTF. Here the CDR3 DNA reads TGTGCCTGGAGTGTTTCTGTGACGGGGTATGGCTACACCTTC.

The chain has TRBV7-9 and TRBJ2-5, with a weak D call TRBD2 (6 bases). Trimming left V 3 bases short and J 5 bases short, with 10 bases between. This CDR3 is 13 amino acids long. CDR1 and CDR2 (germline): SEHNR, FQNEAQ (reference sequence). CDR3 coding DNA: TGTGCCAGCAGCTTTGGGGGGTCGGAGACCCAGTACTTC. It codes for CASSFGGSETQYF. The full variable domain, in which reference TRBV7-9 and TRBJ2-5 provide the parts outside the CDR3, is DTGVSQNPRHKITKRGQNVTFRCDPISEHNRLYWYRQTLGQGPEFLTYFQNEAQLEKSRLLSDRFSAERPKGSFSTLEIQRTEQGDSAMYLCASSFGGSETQYFGPGTRLLVL.

V and J are TRBV6-5 and TRBJ1-2; 7 bases agree with TRBD1. There are 12 residues in the CDR3. Germline loops: CDR1 MNHEY, CDR2 SVGAGI. The V gene end was trimmed by 5 bases and the J gene end by 8 bases; junction bases not matched to a gene: 5. CDR3 nucleotides: TGTGCCAGCAGTGGGGACAGCTCGGGCTACACCTTC. This codes for CASSGDSSGYTF.

V is TRBV20-1 and J is TRBJ2-1; D is unclear. The CDR3 spans 11 residues. CDR1 is DFQATT, CDR2 SNEGSKA, per germline (reference sequence). In DNA, the CDR3 is TGCAGCGCCACTAAGGACAATGAGCAGTTCTTC. It yields the protein CSATKDNEQFF.

The chain is built from TRBV2 and TRBJ2-2; TRBD2 matches 9 bases. The J segment lost 7 bases and the V segment lost 3 bases, leaving 9 bases of the junction unmatched. From germline, CDR1 is SNHLY and CDR2 FYNNEI. This CDR3 region has 16 residues. CDR3 DNA sequence: TGTGCCAGCAGTGAGGCTAGCGGGGCCTCCGGCGGGGAGCTGTTTTTT. It translates to CASSEASGASGGELFF.

The CDR3 nucleotides are TGCGCCAGCAGCCAGGCGACAGGGCTTAGCAATCAGCCCCAGCATTTT. Translating it yields CASSQATGLSNQPQHF. This chain joins TRBV4-1 and TRBJ1-5; 7 nucleotides match TRBD1. Per the germline V gene, CDR1 is MGHRA and CDR2 is YSYEKL. V shed 3 bases and J 0 bases; nucleotides not matched to a gene: 5. CDR3 length equals 16 residues.

The chain couples TRBV20-1 to TRBJ2-5; 8 bases line up with TRBD2. V shed 6 bases, J shed 2 bases, and the junction held 8 bases outside the gene matches. The CDR3 spans 14 residues. Per the germline V gene, CDR1 is DFQATT and CDR2 is SNEGSKA (reference sequence). Here the CDR3 DNA reads TGCAGTGCCATAAGACTAGCGCAACAAGAGACCCAGTACTTC. Translation gives CSAIRLAQQETQYF.

The rearrangement joins TRBV30 to TRBJ2-3; unclear D gene. CDR3 length equals 15 residues. CDR1 GTSNPN and CDR2 SVGIG come from the germline V gene (reference sequence). V shed 5 bases and J shed 0 bases, with 15 bases lying between them. In DNA, the CDR3 is TGTGCCTGGGGCCACGTGGGCGGAAGCACAGATACGCAGTATTTT. This encodes CAWGHVGGSTDTQYF. The full variable domain, in which reference TRBV30 and TRBJ2-3 provide the parts outside the CDR3, is SQTIHQWPATLVQPVGSPLSLECTVEGTSNPNLYWYRQAAGRGLQLLFYSVGIGQISSEVPQNLSASRPQDRQFILSSKKLLLSDSGFYLCAWGHVGGSTDTQYFGPGTRLTVL.

This clonotype came up once. This chain links TRBV7-9 with TRBJ1-1; no firm D call. CDR3 length: 12 residues. Germline V gives CDR1 SEHNR, CDR2 FQNEAQ (reference sequence). V lost 9 bases, J lost 3 bases, and 11 bases lay in between. CDR3 region: CASVWMDTEAFF. The CDR3 DNA is TGTGCCAGTGTGTGGATGGACACTGAAGCTTTCTTT.

V and J are TRBV9 and TRBJ2-7; D is possibly TRBD2 (5 bases). The CDR3 is 15 residues long. V lost 0 bases to trimming and J lost 2 bases, with 12 bases between them. CDR1 SGDLS and CDR2 YYNGEE come from the germline V gene. This CDR3 reads CASSVDSGLPYEQYF. CDR3 DNA sequence: TGTGCCAGCAGCGTAGACTCCGGACTTCCCTACGAGCAGTACTTC.

The J gene is TRBJ2-7, the V gene TRBV29-1; perhaps D is TRBD1 or TRBD2 (6 bases each). The V gene lost 8 bases and the J gene lost 2 bases, with 16 bases spanning the gap. Germline V gene sequence: CDR1 SQVTM, CDR2 ANQGSEA. The CDR3 is made up of 13 amino acids. The CDR3 protein is CSFLGGKPYEQYF. The CDR3 region has the DNA TGCAGCTTTCTAGGGGGGAAACCCTACGAGCAGTACTTC.

This chain joins TRBV20-1 and TRBJ2-1; the D gene could be TRBD1 or TRBD2 (6 bases each). The germline gives CDR1 DFQATT, CDR2 SNEGSKA (reference sequence). Trimming pared 5 bases from V and 8 bases from J, leaving 19 bases between. The CDR3 totals 14 residues. The CDR3 here is CSAHTGTRRDEQFF. The CDR3 DNA is TGCAGTGCTCACACCGGGACACGGAGGGATGAGCAGTTCTTC.

The rearrangement joins TRBV20-1 to TRBJ2-1; TRBD2 agrees at 12 bases. CDR3 length: 17 amino acids. The V and J ends lost 0 bases and 8 bases, in that order; junction bases with no gene match: 11. Germline loops: CDR1 DFQATT, CDR2 SNEGSKA (reference sequence). This CDR3 is CSARDPASGRAGDEQFF. CDR3 DNA: TGCAGTGCTAGAGACCCCGCTAGCGGGAGGGCGGGGGATGAGCAGTTCTTC.

The chain uses TRBV29-1 and TRBJ2-3, with 11 bases lining up with TRBD1. The germline CDR1 and CDR2 sequences are SQVTM and ANQGSEA. V was pared by 6 bases and J by 4 bases, with 6 bases of the junction left unmatched. CDR3 size: 14 residues. Written as DNA, the CDR3 is TGCAGCGTGGCGGACAGGGGGCGCCCAGATACGCAGTATTTT. Translation: CSVADRGRPDTQYF.

CDR3 bases: TGTGCCAGCAGTCGGACAGGGGCTTATGGCTACACCTTC. It is translated as CASSRTGAYGYTF. The gene calls are TRBV6-4 and TRBJ1-2; 9 bases align to TRBD1. V lost 5 bases to trimming and J lost 5 bases; unmatched junction nucleotides: 3. The CDR3 is 13 residues long. Germline V gene sequence: CDR1 MRHNA, CDR2 SNTAGT.

The DNA for the CDR3 is TGTGCCAGCAGCTCCCGTGGGGAGGGGGTTTACGAGCAGTACTTC. Translated: CASSSRGEGVYEQYF. The chain uses TRBV13 and TRBJ2-7; perhaps TRBD2 as D (7 bases). The CDR3 sequence is 15 residues long. V lost 4 bases to trimming and J lost 4 bases, with 17 bases between them. Germline values: CDR1 PRHDT, CDR2 FYEKMQ (reference sequence). Variable domain in full (rest from reference TRBV13 and TRBJ2-7): AAGVIQSPRHLIKEKRETATLKCYPIPRHDTVYWYQQGPGQDPQFLISFYEKMQSDKGSIPDRFSAQQFSDYHSELNMSSLELGDSALYFCASSSRGEGVYEQYFGPGTRLTVT.

This chain links TRBV5-6 with TRBJ2-7, with 9 positions matching TRBD1. CDR3 length: 12 amino acids. Germline lookup yields CDR1 SGHDT and CDR2 YYEEEE. CDR3 protein: CAAGQGSYEQYF. CDR3 DNA: TGTGCGGCGGGACAGGGAAGTTACGAGCAGTACTTC.

The rearrangement joins TRBV4-1 to TRBJ2-7; 10 bases are shared with TRBD1. J lost 4 bases, V lost 4 bases, and 13 bases had no gene match. The CDR3 extends over 17 amino acids. Germline loops: CDR1 MGHRA, CDR2 YSYEKL. The CDR3 DNA follows: TGCGCCAGCAGCCTTCTCCGAGCCCCGGGACAGGGGTACGAGCAGTACTTC. Residues: CASSLLRAPGQGYEQYF.

The chain links TRBV9 to TRBJ2-5, with D uncertain. Between the trimmed V and J ends, which lost 0 bases and 5 bases, there was a span of 11 bases. Germline CDR1 SGDLS, CDR2 YYNGEE. CDR3 length: 14 amino acids. CDR3 loop: CASSVAGQGETQYF. DNA for the CDR3: TGTGCCAGCAGCGTAGCTGGCCAAGGGGAGACCCAGTACTTC. Using reference TRBV9 and TRBJ2-5 for the parts outside the CDR3, the full variable domain is DSGVTQTPKHLITATGQRVTLRCSPRSGDLSVYWYQQSLDQGLQFLIQYYNGEERAKGNILERFSAQQFPDLHSELNLSSLELGDSALYFCASSVAGQGETQYFGPGTRLLVL.

The genes are TRBV12-3 or TRBV12-4 and TRBJ2-2, with a tentative D call TRBD2 (6 bases). This CDR3 comprises 16 residues. V lost 6 bases and J lost 4, with 18 bases in between. CDR3: CASSHTLRAGTGELFF. The DNA of the CDR3 is TGTGCCAGCAGCCATACCCTCAGAGCGGGCACCGGGGAGCTGTTTTTT.

V and J are TRBV27 and TRBJ2-2; no firm D call. Germline CDR1 reads MNHEY; CDR2 reads SMNVEV (reference sequence). This CDR3 spans 12 amino acids. Trimming removed 3 bases from V and 5 bases from J, with 4 bases in between. In nucleotides, the CDR3 is TGTGCCAGCAGTTTGTCTACCGGGGAGCTGTTTTTT. Encoded protein: CASSLSTGELFF.